The subject of this entry is one TCR beta chain. These data originate in a study of blood T cell repertoires in COVID-19. Looking at the study overall: From T cells, B-cell-depleted T cells, or PBMCs came the material, which was cDNA or gDNA.

The study drew participants aged about 18 to 90 years from fewer than 30 US areas. Exposed participants came across a COVID-19 case within 2 weeks before study entry. Produced via immunoSEQ multiplex PCR; TCRdb's table is partial and in-frame only. The repertoire includes around 250,000 clones, around 90% of them detected once, and over 0.85% sits in the top ten. Germline V gives CDR1 SGHNT, CDR2 YYREEE (reference sequence). V gave up 4 bases and J gave up 0 bases, with 16 bases separating them. The CDR3 is 16 amino acids. The sample consisted of PBMCs or T cells enriched from blood (not recorded which). J is TRBJ2-5 and V is TRBV5-4; the D gene is possibly TRBD2 (6 bases). The clonotype was recovered from a man in his fifties or sixties who had been exposed to COVID-19. In nucleotides, the CDR3 is TGTGCCAGCAGCCGGGCGGTCGCGGGGAACCAAGAGACCCAGTACTTC. Its protein is CASSRAVAGNQETQYF.